The present entry profiles one TCR beta chain with its context. This record comes from a study of blood T cells in healthy people across ages. The use of a sample-barcoded 5' primer and a J-beta primer mix characterized a second PCR of about 7 to 12 cycles. Each of the samples gave a minimum of 3 million paired-end reads that contained CDR3. TCRdb reanalysed the 5' RACE reads using MiXCR and keeps one entry per CDR3 protein. This table holds some 860,000 distinct CDR3 sequences, approximately 60% found once. V was cut by 2 bases and J by 2 bases, with 13 bases left in between. Germline V gene sequence: CDR1 SGHVS, CDR2 FQNEAQ. This CDR3 has 16 residues. The authors isolated at least 6.5 million PBMCs per sample.

The V call is TRBV7-8, the J call TRBJ1-5, with D unresolved. The TCR was taken from a man aged 35 to 55 in good health. Sequenced input: blood. The CDR3 bases are TGTGCCAGCAGCTTAATTGTTTGGCAGGGCAATCAGCCCCAGCATTTT. It specifies CASSLIVWQGNQPQHF.